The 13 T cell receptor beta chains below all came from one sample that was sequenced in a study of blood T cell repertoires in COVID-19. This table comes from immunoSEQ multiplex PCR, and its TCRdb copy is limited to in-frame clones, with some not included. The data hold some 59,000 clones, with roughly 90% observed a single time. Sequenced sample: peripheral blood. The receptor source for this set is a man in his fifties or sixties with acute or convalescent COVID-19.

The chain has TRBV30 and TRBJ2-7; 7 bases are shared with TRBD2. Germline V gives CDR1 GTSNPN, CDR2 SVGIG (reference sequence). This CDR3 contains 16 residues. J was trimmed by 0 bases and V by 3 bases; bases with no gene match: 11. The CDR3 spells CAWSLSTTSTSYEQYF. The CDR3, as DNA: TGTGCCTGGAGCCTATCCACGACTAGCACCTCCTACGAGCAGTACTTC.

CDR3 sequence reads: CASSAITDTQYF. CDR3 DNA sequence: TGTGCCAGTTCCGCTATAACAGATACGCAGTATTTT. The V gene is TRBV27, the J gene TRBJ2-3; D gene uncertain. Germline V CDR1 and CDR2: MNHEY, SMNVEV (reference sequence). V lost 9 bases, J lost 3 bases, and 10 bases lay in between. The CDR3 extends over 12 amino acids.

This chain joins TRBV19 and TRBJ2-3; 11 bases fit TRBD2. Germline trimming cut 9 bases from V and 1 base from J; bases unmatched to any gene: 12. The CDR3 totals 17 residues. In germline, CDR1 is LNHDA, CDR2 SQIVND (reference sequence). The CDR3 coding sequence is TGTGCCAGCAAGACTAGCGGGGCTGAGAGGGGCACAGATACGCAGTATTTT. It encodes CASKTSGAERGTDTQYF.

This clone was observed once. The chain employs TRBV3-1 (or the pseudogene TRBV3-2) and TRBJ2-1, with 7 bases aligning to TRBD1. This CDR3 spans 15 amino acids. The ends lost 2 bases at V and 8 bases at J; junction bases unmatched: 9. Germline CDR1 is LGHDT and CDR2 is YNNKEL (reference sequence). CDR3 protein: CASSQRTGRYDEQFF. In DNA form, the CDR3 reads TGTGCCAGCAGCCAACGGACAGGTCGGTATGATGAGCAGTTCTTC.

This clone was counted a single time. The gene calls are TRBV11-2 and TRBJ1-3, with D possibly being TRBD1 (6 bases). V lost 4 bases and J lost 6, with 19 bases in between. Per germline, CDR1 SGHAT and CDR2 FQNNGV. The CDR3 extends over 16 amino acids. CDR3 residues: CASSYRVGGPLNTIYF. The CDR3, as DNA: TGTGCCAGCAGCTACAGGGTAGGGGGACCGCTAAACACCATATATTTT.

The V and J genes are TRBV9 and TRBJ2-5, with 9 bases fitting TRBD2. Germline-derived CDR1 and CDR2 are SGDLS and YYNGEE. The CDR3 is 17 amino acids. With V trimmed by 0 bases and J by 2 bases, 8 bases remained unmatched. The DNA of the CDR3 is TGTGCCAGCAGCGTAGGAATGGAAGCGGGAGGTCAAGAGACCCAGTACTTC. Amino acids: CASSVGMEAGGQETQYF.

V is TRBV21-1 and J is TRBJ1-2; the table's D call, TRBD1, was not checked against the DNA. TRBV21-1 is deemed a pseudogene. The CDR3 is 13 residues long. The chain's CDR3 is CASSKIGDRAYTF. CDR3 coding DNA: TGTGCCAGCAGCAAGATAGGGGACAGGGCTTACACCTTC.

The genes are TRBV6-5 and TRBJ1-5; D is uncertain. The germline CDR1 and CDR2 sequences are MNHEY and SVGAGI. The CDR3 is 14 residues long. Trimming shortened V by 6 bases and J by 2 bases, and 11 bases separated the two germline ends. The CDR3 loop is CASRLTDGNQPQHF. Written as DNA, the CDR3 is TGTGCCAGCAGGCTTACAGATGGCAATCAGCCCCAGCATTTT.

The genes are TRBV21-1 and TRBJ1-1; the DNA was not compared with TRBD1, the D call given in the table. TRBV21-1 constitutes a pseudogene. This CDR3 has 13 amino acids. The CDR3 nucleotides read TGTGCCAGCAGCAGGGACAGGGACACTGAAGCTTTCTTT. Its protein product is CASSRDRDTEAFF.

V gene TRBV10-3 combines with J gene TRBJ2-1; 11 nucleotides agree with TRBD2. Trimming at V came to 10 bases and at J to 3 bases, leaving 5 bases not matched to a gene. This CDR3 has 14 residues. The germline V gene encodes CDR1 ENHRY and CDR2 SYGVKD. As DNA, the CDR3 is TGTGCCACACAAACTAGCGGGAGCTACAATGAGCAGTTCTTC. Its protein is CATQTSGSYNEQFF.

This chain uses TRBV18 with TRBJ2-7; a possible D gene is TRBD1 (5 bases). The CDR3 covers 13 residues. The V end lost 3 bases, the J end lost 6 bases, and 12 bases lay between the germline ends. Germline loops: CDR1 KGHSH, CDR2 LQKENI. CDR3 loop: CASSPGPGGEQYF. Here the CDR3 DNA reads TGTGCCAGCTCACCGGGGCCGGGCGGCGAGCAGTACTTC. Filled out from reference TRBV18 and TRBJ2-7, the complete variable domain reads NAGVMQNPRHLVRRRGQEARLRCSPMKGHSHVYWYRQLPEEGLKFMVYLQKENIIDESGMPKERFSAEFPKEGPSILRIQQVVRGDSAAYFCASSPGPGGEQYFGPGTRLTVT.

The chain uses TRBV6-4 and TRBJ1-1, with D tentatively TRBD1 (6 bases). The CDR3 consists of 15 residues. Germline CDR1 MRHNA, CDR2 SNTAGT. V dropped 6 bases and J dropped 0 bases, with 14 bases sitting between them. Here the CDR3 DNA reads TGTGCCAGCAGAAAGCAGGGGTATTTGAACACTGAAGCTTTCTTT. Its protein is CASRKQGYLNTEAFF.

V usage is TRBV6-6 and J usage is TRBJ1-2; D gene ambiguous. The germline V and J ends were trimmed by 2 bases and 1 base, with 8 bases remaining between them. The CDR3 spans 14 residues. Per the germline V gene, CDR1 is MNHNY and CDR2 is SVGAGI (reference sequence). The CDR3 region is CASSYPRDNYGYTF. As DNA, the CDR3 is TGTGCCAGCAGTTACCCTCGGGATAACTATGGCTACACCTTC.